The 17 T cell receptor beta chains reported below all come from one sample, sequenced in a study of PD-L1 blockade in urothelial cancer. Sequencing was performed with immunoSEQ multiplex PCR; in TCRdb, only in-frame clones are kept and a portion is missing. The sample records 35,000 to 45,000 clones, 85% to 90% being singletons. The material was PBMCs, obtained around atezolizumab (anti-PD-L1) treatment. The source is a woman in her sixties or seventies with urothelial cancer.

Here the CDR3 reads CASSSQPGQYNEKLFF. The CDR3 region has the DNA TGTGCCAGCAGCTCTCAACCGGGACAGTATAATGAAAAACTGTTTTTT. V and J are TRBV7-9 and TRBJ1-4; 7 bases map to TRBD1. V shed 4 bases and J 4 bases; nucleotides not matched to a gene: 9. The CDR3 extends over 16 amino acids. Germline-derived CDR1 and CDR2 are SEHNR and FQNEAQ (reference sequence).

This clone was observed a handful of times. The gene calls are TRBV6-6 and TRBJ2-7; D perhaps matches TRBD2 (6 bases). The CDR3 has 13 amino acids. The germline gives CDR1 MNHNY, CDR2 SVGAGI (reference sequence). Trimming cost V 5 bases and J 3 bases, with 11 bases left between them. DNA of the CDR3: TGTGCCAGCAGTCCCGGGACTCTCTACGAGCAGTACTTC. It specifies CASSPGTLYEQYF.

This chain links TRBV7-2 with TRBJ2-7, with TRBD2 matching 7 bases. Trimming cost V 5 bases and J 3 bases; bases outside gene matches: 7. Germline lookup yields CDR1 SGHTA and CDR2 FQGNSA. The CDR3 consists of 14 residues. The CDR3 region is CASSLGLGSYEQYF. The CDR3 DNA reads TGTGCCAGCAGCCTCGGACTAGGAAGCTACGAGCAGTACTTC. Together with reference TRBV7-2 and TRBJ2-7, the CDR3 gives the full variable domain: GAGVSQSPSNKVTEKGKDVELRCDPISGHTALYWYRQSLGQGLEFLIYFQGNSAPDKSGLPSDRFSAERTGGSVSTLTIQRTQQEDSAVYLCASSLGLGSYEQYFGPGTRLTVT.

This clone was seen more than once but under ten times. V usage is TRBV7-9 and J usage is TRBJ2-7; 13 bases line up with TRBD2. This CDR3 has 14 residues. Germline CDR1 is SEHNR and CDR2 is FQNEAQ (reference sequence). After removal of 5 bases from V and 7 bases from J, the junction contained 5 bases not matched to a gene. Written as DNA, the CDR3 is TGTGCCAGCAGCGAGACTAGCGGGAGGCCTGAGCAGTACTTC. Amino acids: CASSETSGRPEQYF.

The chain has TRBV18 and TRBJ1-1; 7 bases line up with TRBD1. Germline V gives CDR1 KGHSH, CDR2 LQKENI. The CDR3 extends over 15 amino acids. The V and J ends lost 2 bases and 1 base, in that order; junction bases with no gene match: 4. CDR3 DNA sequence: TGTGCCAGCTCACCAGGGACAGTAGCGAACACTGAAGCTTTCTTT. Translation: CASSPGTVANTEAFF.

The V and J genes are TRBV4-3 and TRBJ2-2; D is perhaps TRBD1 (6 bases). CDR1 and CDR2 from the germline V gene are LGHNA and YSLEER. CDR3 length: 15 residues. V was shortened by 4 bases and J by 4 bases, with 13 bases between the two germline ends. CDR3 nucleotide sequence: TGCGCCAGCAGCCTTTTGACAGGTTTCACCGGGGAGCTGTTTTTT. Translated: CASSLLTGFTGELFF.

CDR3 DNA: TGTGCCAGTAGTAATCCGACAGGGATCTATGGCTACACCTTC. It is translated as CASSNPTGIYGYTF. This chain uses TRBV19 with TRBJ1-2, with TRBD1 identical over 7 bases. CDR3 length: 14 residues. Germline V lookup: CDR1 LNHDA, CDR2 SQIVND (reference sequence). After removal of 4 bases from V and 4 bases from J, the junction contained 6 bases not matched to a gene.

This chain links TRBV6-5 with TRBJ2-2, with 8 bases matching TRBD1. The junction had 5 bases not matched to a gene; V was cut back by 6 bases and J by 2 bases. The V gene's germline CDR1 is MNHEY and CDR2 SVGAGI. CDR3 length: 15 residues. CDR3 nucleotides: TGTGCCAGCAGCTTAGGACAGGGAAACACCGGGGAGCTGTTTTTT. The encoded protein is CASSLGQGNTGELFF.

This clone occurred once. This chain links TRBV9 with TRBJ2-3, with a tentative D call TRBD2 (5 bases). In germline, CDR1 is SGDLS, CDR2 YYNGEE. V gave up 3 bases and J gave up 6 bases, with 17 bases separating them. This CDR3 spans 15 amino acids. The CDR3 bases are TGTGCCAGCAGCGGGCCCAGCGGAGTGTACGATACGCAGTATTTT. Amino acid sequence: CASSGPSGVYDTQYF. The full variable domain, its missing parts supplied by reference TRBV9 and TRBJ2-3, is DSGVTQTPKHLITATGQRVTLRCSPRSGDLSVYWYQQSLDQGLQFLIQYYNGEERAKGNILERFSAQQFPDLHSELNLSSLELGDSALYFCASSGPSGVYDTQYFGPGTRLTVL.

This rearrangement joins TRBV6-5 to TRBJ1-5, with D uncertain. The CDR3 extends over 15 amino acids. V was shortened by 0 bases and J by 3 bases, with 9 bases between the two germline ends. From germline, CDR1 is MNHEY and CDR2 SVGAGI. CDR3 residues: CASSYSRASNQPQHF. CDR3 in DNA: TGTGCCAGCAGTTACTCGAGGGCCTCCAATCAGCCCCAGCATTTT.

The J gene is TRBJ2-7, the V gene TRBV20-1; D is unclear. The CDR3 length is 10 residues. The V gene lost 6 bases and the J gene lost 6 bases, with 9 bases spanning the gap. CDR1 and CDR2 (germline): DFQATT, SNEGSKA (reference sequence). The CDR3 sequence is CSAVDIEQYF. CDR3 coding DNA: TGCAGTGCGGTAGATATCGAGCAGTACTTC.

The chain couples TRBV6-5 to TRBJ1-1; D not certain. The CDR3 length is 13 residues. Germline V lookup: CDR1 MNHEY, CDR2 SVGAGI. With 9 bases removed from V and 0 bases from J, the gap between germline ends came to 11 bases. The CDR3 DNA follows: TGTGCCAGTAGCTGGCAGTTGAACACTGAAGCTTTCTTT. It is translated as CASSWQLNTEAFF.

The chain uses TRBV5-6 and TRBJ2-7; D is ambiguous. The CDR3 has 15 residues. Trimming shortened V by 4 bases and J by 3 bases, and 17 bases separated the two germline ends. Per germline, CDR1 SGHDT and CDR2 YYEEEE. In DNA, the CDR3 is TGTGCCAGCAGCCGGGTTAGTGCCGCTTACTACGAGCAGTACTTC. Amino acids: CASSRVSAAYYEQYF.

This sequence joins TRBV18 and TRBJ1-1; maybe TRBD1 (6 bases). Trimming cost V 10 bases and J 0 bases, with 12 bases left between them. Germline V lookup: CDR1 KGHSH, CDR2 LQKENI. The CDR3 has 13 residues. The CDR3 sequence is CATMTGLNTEAFF. CDR3 in DNA: TGTGCCACCATGACAGGCCTGAACACTGAAGCTTTCTTT.

This chain joins TRBV4-1 and TRBJ1-3; D gene ambiguous. This CDR3 spans 14 amino acids. Germline V gives CDR1 MGHRA, CDR2 YSYEKL. V lost 3 bases to trimming and J lost 0 bases, with 6 bases between them. The CDR3 here is CASSQRDSGNTIYF. Here the CDR3 DNA reads TGCGCCAGCAGCCAGAGGGACTCTGGAAACACCATATATTTT.

The V gene is TRBV6-1, the J gene TRBJ2-3; the D gene is possibly TRBD1 (6 bases). V was shortened by 7 bases and J by 0 bases, with 11 bases between the two germline ends. The CDR3 covers 14 residues. CDR1 and CDR2 from the germline V gene are MNHNS and SASEGT. The DNA for the CDR3 is TGTGCCAGCATTCGTACAGGGAGCACAGATACGCAGTATTTT. Translated, it gives CASIRTGSTDTQYF.

This chain connects TRBV14 to TRBJ2-7, with 14 bases aligning to TRBD2. Germline V CDR1 and CDR2: SGHDN, FVKESK. V lost 3 bases and J lost 4; bases outside the gene matches: 17. The CDR3 sequence is 20 residues long. The CDR3 DNA is TGTGCCAGCAGCCAGCGAGGCTGGGGTATGGGACTAGCGGGAGAATACGAGCAGTACTTC. This gives the protein CASSQRGWGMGLAGEYEQYF.